This T cell receptor (beta chain) was captured by sequencing in a study of CD8 T cells in Susac syndrome. Findings of the study overall: The number of individuals included in the study's TCR sequencing and HLA analysis was acknowledged as relatively small.

TCR beta sequencing covered blood CD8+ and CD4+ T cells. Negative isolation yielded the CD8+ and CD4+ T cells, while FACS enriched the TEMRA cells. This CDR3 has 10 amino acids. V was clipped by 8 bases and J by 5 bases, with 5 bases between them. Germline-derived CDR1 and CDR2 are SNHLY and FYNNEI. Random hexamers were used to reverse transcribe the RNA input (roughly 0.5 to 1 ug). Amplification of TCR beta CDR3 was carried out by immunoSEQ multiplex PCR, which covered 54 Vbeta and 13 Jbeta segments. TCRdb fed the immunoSEQ multiplex PCR reads into MiXCR, producing one record per CDR3 protein. This sample has roughly 400,000 distinct CDR3 sequences, with more than 70% found just once. In the case of this clonotype: What it binds is unknown.

Material: CD8+ T cells from PBMCs. The rearrangement uses TRBV2 and TRBJ2-3, with D unclear. The TCR was taken from a human donor with multiple sclerosis. The CDR3 is CASLQDTQYF. DNA for the CDR3: TGTGCCAGCCTGCAAGATACGCAGTATTTT. The full variable domain, completed using reference TRBV2 and TRBJ2-3, is EPEVTQTPSHQVTQMGQEVILRCVPISNHLYFYWYRQILGQKVEFLVSFYNNEISEKSEIFDDQFSVERPDGSNFTLKIRSTKLEDSAMYFCASLQDTQYFGPGTRLTVL.